This T cell receptor beta chain comes out of a study of shared clonotypes between healthy human individuals. For the study at large: Donors had three CD4 naive, three CD4 memory, two CD8 naive and one CD8 memory plate apiece.

Trimming stripped 7 bases from V and 5 bases from J, with 20 bases between. This CDR3 has 15 amino acids. CDR1 is MNHNY, CDR2 SVGAGI, per germline (reference sequence). Profiling relied on immunoSEQ multiplex PCR, and the TCRdb table lists in-frame clones only, not all of them. The sample shows just over 2,000,000 clones, 85% to 95% of them seen only once. Memory CD4+ cells were the fraction left after CD45RA+ naive selection. V is TRBV6-6 and J is TRBJ1-1, with D possibly TRBD1 on 6 matching bases. Material for sequencing was naive CD4+ T cells sorted from blood. Noted subset: CD45RA+ positively selected. The sequence was collected from a man between 18 and 29 years old in good health. The CDR3 region is CASTVPGGGQTEAFF. CDR3 DNA: TGTGCCAGCACCGTACCGGGGGGCGGTCAGACTGAAGCTTTCTTT.